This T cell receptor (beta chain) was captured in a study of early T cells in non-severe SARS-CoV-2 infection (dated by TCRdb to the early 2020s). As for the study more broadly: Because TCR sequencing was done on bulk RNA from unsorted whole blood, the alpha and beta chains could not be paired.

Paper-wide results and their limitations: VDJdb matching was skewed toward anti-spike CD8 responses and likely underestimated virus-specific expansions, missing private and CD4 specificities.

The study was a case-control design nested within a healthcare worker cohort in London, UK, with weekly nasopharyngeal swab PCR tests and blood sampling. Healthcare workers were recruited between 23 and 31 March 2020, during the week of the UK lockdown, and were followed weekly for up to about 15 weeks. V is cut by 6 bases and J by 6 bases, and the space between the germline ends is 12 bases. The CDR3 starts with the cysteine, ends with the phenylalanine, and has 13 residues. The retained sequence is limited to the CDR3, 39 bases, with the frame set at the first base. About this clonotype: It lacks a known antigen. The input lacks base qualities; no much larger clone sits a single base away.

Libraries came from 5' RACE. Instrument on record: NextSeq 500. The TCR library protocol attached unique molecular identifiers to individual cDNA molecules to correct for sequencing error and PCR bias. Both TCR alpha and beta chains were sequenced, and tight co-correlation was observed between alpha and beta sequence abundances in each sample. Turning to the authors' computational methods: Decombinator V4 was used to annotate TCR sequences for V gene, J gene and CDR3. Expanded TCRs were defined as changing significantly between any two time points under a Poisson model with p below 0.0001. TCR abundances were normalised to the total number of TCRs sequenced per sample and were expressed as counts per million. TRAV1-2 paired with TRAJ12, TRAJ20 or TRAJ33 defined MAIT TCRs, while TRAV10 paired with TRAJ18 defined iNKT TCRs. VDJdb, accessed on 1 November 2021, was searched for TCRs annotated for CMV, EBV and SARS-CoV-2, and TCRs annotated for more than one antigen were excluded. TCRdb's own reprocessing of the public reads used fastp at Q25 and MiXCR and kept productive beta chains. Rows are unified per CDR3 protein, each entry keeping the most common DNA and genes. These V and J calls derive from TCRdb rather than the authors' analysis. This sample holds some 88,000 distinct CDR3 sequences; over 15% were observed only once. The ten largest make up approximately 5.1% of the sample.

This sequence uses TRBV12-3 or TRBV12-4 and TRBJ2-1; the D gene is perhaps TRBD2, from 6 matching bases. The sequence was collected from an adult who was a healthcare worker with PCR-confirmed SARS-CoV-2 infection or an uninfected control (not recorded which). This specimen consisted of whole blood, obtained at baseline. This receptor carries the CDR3 CASSSGLINEQFF. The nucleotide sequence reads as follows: TGTGCCAGCAGCTCGGGACTCATCAATGAGCAGTTCTTC.